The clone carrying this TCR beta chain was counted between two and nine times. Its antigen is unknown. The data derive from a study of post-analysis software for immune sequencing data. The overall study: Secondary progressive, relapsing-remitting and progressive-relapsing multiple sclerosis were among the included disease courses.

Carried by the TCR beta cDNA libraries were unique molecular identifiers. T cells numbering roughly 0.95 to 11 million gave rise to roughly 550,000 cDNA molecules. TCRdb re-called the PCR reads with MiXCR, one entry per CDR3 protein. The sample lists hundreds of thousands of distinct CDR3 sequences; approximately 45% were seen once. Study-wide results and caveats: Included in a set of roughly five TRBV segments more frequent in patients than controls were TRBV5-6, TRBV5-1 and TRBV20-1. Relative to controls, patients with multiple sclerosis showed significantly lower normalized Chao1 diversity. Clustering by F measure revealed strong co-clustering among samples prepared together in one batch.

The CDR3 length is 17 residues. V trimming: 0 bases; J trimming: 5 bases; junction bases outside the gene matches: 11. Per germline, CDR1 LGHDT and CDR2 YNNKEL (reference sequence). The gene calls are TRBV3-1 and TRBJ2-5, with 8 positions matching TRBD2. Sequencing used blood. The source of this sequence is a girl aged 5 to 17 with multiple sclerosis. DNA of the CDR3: TGTGCCAGCAGCCAAGATCTAAGCGGGAGTTTCCGCGAGACCCAGTACTTC. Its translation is CASSQDLSGSFRETQYF.